This is a list of T cell receptor beta chains from one sample in a study of cytomegalovirus exposure and HLA in healthy donors. Sequencing was performed with immunoSEQ multiplex PCR; in TCRdb, only in-frame clones are kept and a portion is missing. The sample includes fewer than 200,000 clones, approximately 82% seen only once; the top ten take around 1.5%. Sequencing used PBMCs. The source of these receptors is a male donor in good health and CMV-seronegative. Both conserved end residues are part of each CDR3. The D gene is left open where the match is weak. A clone size is listed for some rows: how often the clone was seen (once, few, many), or a class if it is expanded.

TRBD2 15 TRBJ2-7 TRBV5-4 . CASRAGLAGVNEQYF TGTGCCAGCAGGGCGGGGCTAGCGGGAGTTAACGAGCAGTACTTC
TRBD1 14 TRBJ1-3 TRBV11-2 . CASSSQLTGDTIYF TGTGCCAGCAGCTCCCAACTCACAGGGGACACCATATATTTT
TRBD1 17 TRBJ2-5 TRBV18 . CASSPIRDRGPEETQYF TGTGCCAGCTCACCGATCCGGGACAGGGGACCGGAGGAGACCCAGTACTTC
. 14 TRBJ1-4 TRBV30 once CAWSQGSLNEKLFF TGTGCCTGGAGTCAGGGGAGCCTTAATGAAAAACTGTTTTTT
. 16 TRBJ2-7 TRBV30 . CAWSVQETFSSYEQYF TGTGCCTGGAGTGTACAGGAGACGTTCAGCTCCTACGAGCAGTACTTC
TRBD1 17 TRBJ2-1 TRBV13 . CASSSTGLDRNGNEQFF TGTGCCAGCAGCTCAACCGGCTTGGACAGGAATGGGAATGAGCAGTTCTTC
TRBD2 15 TRBJ2-1 TRBV5-1 . CASSPASGSGNEQFF TGCGCCAGCAGCCCGGCTAGCGGGAGTGGCAATGAGCAGTTCTTC
. 15 TRBJ1-3 TRBV19 . CASSIDARTGNTIYF TGTGCCAGTAGTATTGATGCCAGAACTGGAAACACCATATATTTT
. 16 TRBJ1-2 TRBV10-3 . CAISEKGQLPLGRYTF TGTGCCATCAGTGAGAAGGGACAACTCCCCCTCGGGAGGTACACCTTC
TRBD2 19 TRBJ2-3 TRBV5-6 . CASSYGLAGAQRQGDTQYF TGTGCCAGCAGCTATGGACTAGCGGGGGCCCAACGCCAGGGAGATACGCAGTATTTT
. 12 TRBJ2-3 TRBV5-1 . CASSLGGFSPYF TGCGCCAGCAGCTTGGGCGGGTTCTCCCCGTATTTT
TRBD2 16 TRBJ2-2 TRBV7-9 . CSSSPPLAGETGELFF TGTTCCAGCAGCCCCCCCCTAGCGGGAGAAACCGGGGAGCTGTTTTTT
. 18 TRBJ2-2 TRBV10-3 once CAISESYPVRSNTGELFF TGTGCCATCAGTGAGTCTTATCCGGTCCGTTCGAACACCGGGGAGCTGTTTTTT
. 14 TRBJ1-2 TRBV6-5 . CASSYDQEAYGYTF TGTGCCAGCAGTTACGATCAGGAAGCCTATGGCTACACCTTC
TRBD2 16 TRBJ2-1 TRBV7-8 . CASSFLAGGGYNEQFF TGTGCCAGCAGCTTCCTAGCGGGAGGGGGGTACAATGAGCAGTTCTTC
TRBD2 14 TRBJ2-1 TRBV5-4 . CASSTVGLVDEQFF TGTGCCAGCAGCACGGTGGGACTAGTGGATGAGCAGTTCTTC
TRBD1 14 TRBJ2-4 TRBV29-1 . CSVGQGGSKNIQYF TGCAGCGTTGGACAGGGTGGATCCAAAAACATTCAGTACTTC
TRBD1 15 TRBJ1-6 TRBV5-1 . CASSSNGQGGFPLHF TGCGCCAGCAGCTCAAATGGACAGGGTGGGTTCCCCCTCCACTTT
. 15 TRBJ1-1 TRBV2 . CASSVIGRMNTEAFF TGTGCCAGCAGTGTCATCGGGAGGATGAACACTGAAGCTTTCTTT
TRBD2 20 TRBJ2-4 TRBV4-2 . CASSQMAAGGRKDHKNIQYF TGTGCCAGCAGCCAAATGGCGGCGGGGGGGCGAAAGGATCACAAAAACATTCAGTACTTC
. 14 TRBJ2-7 TRBV7-9 . CASSPRTDSYEQYF TGTGCCAGCAGCCCCCGGACTGATTCCTACGAGCAGTACTTC
TRBD2 15 TRBJ2-7 TRBV5-1 . CASSRSGLSGGEQYF TGCGCCAGCAGCAGGTCCGGACTCTCGGGGGGGGAGCAGTACTTC
. 15 TRBJ1-5 TRBV2 few CASRRGQYSNQPQHF TGTGCCAGCCGCCGCGGACAGTATAGCAATCAGCCCCAGCATTTT
. 17 TRBJ2-7 TRBV5-1 . CASSLPNTTGIRDEQYF TGCGCCAGCAGCTTGCCCAATACTACAGGGATAAGGGACGAGCAGTACTTC